This passage covers 24 T cell receptor beta chains from one sample sequenced in a study of T cells in Graves' hyperthyroidism and ophthalmopathy. Amplification of TCR beta CDR3 regions used RNA as the template. During a first-round RT-PCR of the TCR CDR3, the HTBI primer set was used. TCRdb recomputed calls from the multiplex PCR reads with MiXCR, one row per CDR3 protein. The table records fewer than 750,000 distinct CDR3 sequences, approximately 15% of them present only once. Sequencing was performed on blood. All receptors come from a woman in her thirties or forties with Graves' ophthalmopathy.

As concerns this clonotype: Given a much more abundant clone one base away, this may be a read error. The chain combines TRBV10-3 with TRBJ1-5; D ambiguous. Germline V lookup: CDR1 ENHRY, CDR2 SYGVKD. The CDR3 has 16 residues. CDR3 region: CAISESYPGGGQPKHF. The CDR3 DNA sequence: TGTGCCATCAGTGAGTCGTATCCAGGAGGTGGTCAGCCCAAGCATTTT.

This sequence joins TRBV6-2 or TRBV6-3 and TRBJ2-3, with D maybe TRBD2 (6 bases). Trimming stripped 7 bases from V and 1 base from J, with 12 bases between. Germline loops: CDR1 MNHEY, CDR2 SVGEGT. The CDR3 contains 14 residues. In DNA form, the CDR3 reads TGTGCCAGCACCTGGGCGGGGCGCACAGATACGCAGTATTTT. It is translated as CASTWAGRTDTQYF.

This clonotype was detected many times. V and J are TRBV7-8 and TRBJ1-5, with 11 bases that match TRBD1. The CDR3 covers 18 residues. Germline CDR1 reads SGHVS; CDR2 reads FQNEAQ. V lost 5 bases, J lost 0 bases, and 9 bases stayed unmatched. The CDR3 sequence is CASSKRTGGSASNQPQHF. The CDR3 DNA sequence: TGTGCCAGCAGCAAACGGACAGGGGGCTCTGCTAGCAATCAGCCCCAGCATTTT.

In its sample, this clonotype was seen many times. This sequence joins TRBV20-1 and TRBJ1-5, with D unresolved. This CDR3 region has 14 residues. Germline CDR1 reads DFQATT; CDR2 reads SNEGSKA (reference sequence). The ends were cut back, 0 bases at V and 0 bases at J, with 6 bases in the middle. The chain's CDR3 is CSARDDNSNQPQHF. The CDR3 DNA reads TGCAGTGCTAGAGACGACAATAGCAATCAGCCCCAGCATTTT.

The DNA for the CDR3 is TGTGCCAGCAGCAGGGGACAGGGGACCACTGAAGCTTTCTTT. The encoded protein is CASSRGQGTTEAFF. The chain is built from TRBV6-1 and TRBJ1-1; 10 nucleotides agree with TRBD1. Germline CDR1 is MNHNS and CDR2 is SASEGT. The CDR3 totals 14 residues. J lost 4 bases, V lost 6 bases, and 5 bases had no gene match.

This clonotype was observed many times. This CDR3 is CASSWGESEQYF. The CDR3 coding sequence is TGTGCCAGCAGCTGGGGTGAGAGCGAGCAGTACTTC. V is TRBV9 and J is TRBJ2-7; D gene uncertain. Germline V lookup: CDR1 SGDLS, CDR2 YYNGEE. The CDR3 has 12 amino acids. V lost 4 bases to trimming and J lost 6 bases, with 11 bases between them.

Many counts were recorded for this clonotype. This chain links TRBV6-2 or TRBV6-3 with TRBJ2-7, with TRBD1 matching over 7 bases. This CDR3 region has 17 residues. CDR1 and CDR2 from the germline V gene are MNHEY and SVGEGT. The J segment lost 3 bases and the V segment lost 0 bases, leaving 11 bases of the junction unmatched. DNA of the CDR3: TGTGCCAGCAGTTACTCGACCATGACAGGGTGGTTCTACGAGCAGTACTTC. This encodes CASSYSTMTGWFYEQYF.

There are many counts of this clonotype. Written as DNA, the CDR3 is TGTGCCAGCATTGGAGACAGTCCTCCCTACGAGCAGTACTTC. This sequence encodes CASIGDSPPYEQYF. This chain links TRBV12-3 or TRBV12-4 with TRBJ2-7; D may be TRBD1 (5 bases). The ends were cut back, 7 bases at V and 2 bases at J, with 15 bases in the middle. This CDR3 region has 14 residues.

The chain combines TRBV28 with TRBJ1-5, with D possibly TRBD1 on 5 matching bases. Germline V gene lookup returns CDR1 MDHEN and CDR2 SYDVKM. This CDR3 has 14 amino acids. V was pared by 5 bases and J by 5 bases, with 13 bases between. CDR3 protein: CASSPGAVDQPQHF. The CDR3, as DNA: TGTGCCAGCAGTCCCGGGGCAGTTGATCAGCCCCAGCATTTT.

This clonotype came up a few times. This chain joins TRBV19 and TRBJ2-4; 8 bases map to TRBD1. Germline CDR1 LNHDA, CDR2 SQIVND (reference sequence). V lost 6 bases to trimming and J lost 2 bases; unmatched junction nucleotides: 9. The CDR3 runs to 16 residues. The CDR3 DNA reads as TGTGCCAGTAGCCCACAGGGGGGAATTACCAAAAACATTCAGTACTTC. This codes for CASSPQGGITKNIQYF.

There are many counts of this clonotype. The rearrangement joins TRBV7-2 to TRBJ1-1, with D maybe TRBD1 (6 bases). Trimming took 5 bases from V and 0 from J, leaving 13 bases between them. The CDR3 contains 15 residues. Germline V CDR1 and CDR2: SGHTA, FQGNSA. The CDR3 spells CASSPPGHLNTEAFF. The CDR3 nucleotides read TGTGCCAGCAGCCCACCGGGACACCTGAACACTGAAGCTTTCTTT. Looking up the rest from reference TRBV7-2 and TRBJ1-1 gives the full variable domain: GAGVSQSPSNKVTEKGKDVELRCDPISGHTALYWYRQSLGQGLEFLIYFQGNSAPDKSGLPSDRFSAERTGGSVSTLTIQRTQQEDSAVYLCASSPPGHLNTEAFFGQGTRLTVV.

The table lists this clonotype with many counts. The J gene is TRBJ2-2, the V gene TRBV19; 7 positions match TRBD2. Germline V lookup: CDR1 LNHDA, CDR2 SQIVND (reference sequence). The CDR3 consists of 15 residues. After removal of 6 bases from V and 3 bases from J, the junction contained 7 bases not matched to a gene. The CDR3 nucleotides read TGTGCCAGTAGCAGACTAGCAGCCTACACCGGGGAGCTGTTTTTT. Residues: CASSRLAAYTGELFF.

The genes are TRBV19 and TRBJ1-1, with 9 bases fitting TRBD1. The germline CDR1 and CDR2 sequences are LNHDA and SQIVND (reference sequence). The CDR3 has 16 residues. V gave up 5 bases and J gave up 5 bases; unmatched junction bases: 12. The CDR3, as DNA: TGTGCCAGTAGTGCAGGACAGGGGAGGTCGGGAACTGAAGCTTTCTTT. It translates to CASSAGQGRSGTEAFF.

The V gene is TRBV2, the J gene TRBJ2-5; 11 positions agree with TRBD2. This CDR3 contains 14 residues. V was clipped by 2 bases and J by 7 bases; unmatched bases: 3. Germline loops: CDR1 SNHLY, CDR2 FYNNEI. As DNA, the CDR3 is TGTGCCAGCAGTGAAAGGGGACTAGCGGCGACCCAGTACTTC. Its translation: CASSERGLAATQYF.

In its sample, this clonotype was seen many times. This chain links TRBV12-3 or TRBV12-4 with TRBJ1-5; 8 bases are a match to TRBD1. V gave up 7 bases and J gave up 0 bases; unmatched junction bases: 11. This CDR3 is 17 amino acids long. The CDR3 coding sequence is TGTGCCAGCACTCAGGGGGCTTGGCTGAATAGCAATCAGCCCCAGCATTTT. The encoded protein is CASTQGAWLNSNQPQHF.

J is TRBJ2-7 and V is TRBV28; D remains ambiguous. This CDR3 has 12 residues. The germline V and J ends were trimmed by 3 bases and 6 bases, with 9 bases remaining between them. The V gene's germline CDR1 is MDHEN and CDR2 SYDVKM. In nucleotides, the CDR3 is TGTGCCAGCAGTTTGGTTAGGAGCGAGCAGTACTTC. Its protein is CASSLVRSEQYF.

This clonotype appeared many times. This sequence joins TRBV27 and TRBJ2-7; D perhaps matches TRBD1 (5 bases). The CDR3 extends over 14 amino acids. Trimming left V 5 bases short and J 3 bases short, with 14 bases between. The germline gives CDR1 MNHEY, CDR2 SMNVEV (reference sequence). This chain's CDR3 is CASSETGESYEQYF. The CDR3 nucleotides read TGTGCCAGCAGTGAAACAGGTGAAAGCTACGAGCAGTACTTC.

The CDR3 nucleotides read TGTGCCAGCAGCTTAGAAGCGGGGGAGAACACCGGGGAGCTGTTTTTT. It translates to CASSLEAGENTGELFF. This chain connects TRBV7-8 to TRBJ2-2, with 8 bases that match TRBD2. CDR1 is SGHVS and CDR2 is FQNEAQ in the germline V gene. The CDR3 runs 16 residues. The J segment lost 1 base and the V segment lost 1 base, leaving 2 bases of the junction unmatched.

In its sample, this clonotype was seen many times. The chain employs TRBV19 and TRBJ2-2; no clear D gene. The CDR3 consists of 16 residues. Deletions cut 6 bases from V and 7 bases from J, with 21 bases between. Germline CDR1 reads LNHDA; CDR2 reads SQIVND (reference sequence). DNA of the CDR3: TGTGCCAGTAGAAGTATATCCCACGCTGTGAACGGGGAGCTGTTTTTT. It codes for CASRSISHAVNGELFF.

This clonotype was counted a few times. A much more abundant neighbour one base away suggests this may be a read error. J is TRBJ1-1 and V is TRBV6-2 or TRBV6-3; D is undetermined. The CDR3 covers 13 residues. The V end was cut by 2 bases, the J end by 0 bases, with 4 bases between. CDR1 and CDR2 (germline): MNHEY, SVGEGT. This chain's CDR3 is CASSYALNTEAFF. CDR3 nucleotides: TGTGCCAGCAGTTACGCTCTGAACACTGAAGCTTTCTTT.

This clonotype has at least ten counts. This sequence joins TRBV28 and TRBJ2-4; perhaps TRBD1 as D (5 bases). This CDR3 is 15 amino acids long. CDR1 is MDHEN and CDR2 is SYDVKM in the germline V gene. V shed 6 bases and J shed 8 bases, with 20 bases lying between them. CDR3 loop: CASSYLQGVRDIQYF. The CDR3 nucleotides are TGTGCCAGCAGCTATCTGCAGGGTGTTCGGGACATTCAGTACTTC.

This clonotype occurred many times. V is TRBV7-8 and J is TRBJ2-5, with a tentative D call TRBD1 (5 bases). The CDR3 length is 14 residues. Germline-derived CDR1 and CDR2 are SGHVS and FQNEAQ. Trimming left V 3 bases short and J 3 bases short, with 11 bases between. The CDR3 reads CASSFRVREETQYF. In DNA, the CDR3 is TGTGCCAGCAGCTTTCGGGTCAGGGAAGAGACCCAGTACTTC.

This clonotype appeared many times. The chain links TRBV6-1 to TRBJ2-7, with D tentatively TRBD1 (5 bases). Germline V lookup: CDR1 MNHNS, CDR2 SASEGT. Deletions cut 8 bases from V and 2 bases from J, with 13 bases between. The CDR3 has 13 residues. The CDR3 loop is CASGSGLTYEQYF. CDR3 nucleotide sequence: TGTGCCAGCGGATCAGGGTTAACCTACGAGCAGTACTTC.

This clonotype was counted ten times or more. The CDR3 loop is CASTPGLGNTEAFF. CDR3 bases: TGTGCCAGCACTCCTGGGTTGGGGAACACTGAAGCTTTCTTT. This chain joins TRBV2 and TRBJ1-1; the D is unclear. Trimming cost V 7 bases and J 1 base, with 13 bases left between them. CDR3 length: 14 amino acids. CDR1 and CDR2 (germline): SNHLY, FYNNEI.